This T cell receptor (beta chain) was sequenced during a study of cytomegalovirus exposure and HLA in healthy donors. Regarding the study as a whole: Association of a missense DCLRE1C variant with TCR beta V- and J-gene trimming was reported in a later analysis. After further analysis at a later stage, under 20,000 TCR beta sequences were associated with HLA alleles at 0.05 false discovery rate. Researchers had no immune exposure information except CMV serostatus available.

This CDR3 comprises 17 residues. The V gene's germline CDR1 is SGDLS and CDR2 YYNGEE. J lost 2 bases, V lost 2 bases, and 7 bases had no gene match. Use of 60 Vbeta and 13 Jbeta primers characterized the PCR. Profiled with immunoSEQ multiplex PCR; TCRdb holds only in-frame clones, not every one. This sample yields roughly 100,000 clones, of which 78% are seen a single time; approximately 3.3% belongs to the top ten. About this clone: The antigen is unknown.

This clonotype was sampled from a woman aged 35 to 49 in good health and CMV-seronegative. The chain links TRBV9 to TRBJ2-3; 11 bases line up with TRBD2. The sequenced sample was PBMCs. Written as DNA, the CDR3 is TGTGCCAGCAGCGTGGCGGGGACTAGCGGCTCCACAGATACGCAGTATTTT. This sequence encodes CASSVAGTSGSTDTQYF.